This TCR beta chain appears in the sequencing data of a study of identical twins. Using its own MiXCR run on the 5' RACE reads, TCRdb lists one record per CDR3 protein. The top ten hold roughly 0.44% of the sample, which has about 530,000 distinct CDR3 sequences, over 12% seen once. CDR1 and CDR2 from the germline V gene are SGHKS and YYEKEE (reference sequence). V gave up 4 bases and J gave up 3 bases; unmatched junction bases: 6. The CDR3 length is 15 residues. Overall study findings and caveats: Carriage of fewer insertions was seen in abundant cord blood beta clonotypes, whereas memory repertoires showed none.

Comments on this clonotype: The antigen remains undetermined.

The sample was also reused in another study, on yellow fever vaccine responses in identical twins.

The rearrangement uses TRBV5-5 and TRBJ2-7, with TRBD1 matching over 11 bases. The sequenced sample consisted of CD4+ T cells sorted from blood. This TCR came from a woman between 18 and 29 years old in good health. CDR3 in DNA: TGTGCCAGCAGCCTCCGGACAGGGGGCTTCTACGAGCAGTACTTC. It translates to CASSLRTGGFYEQYF.